The 5 T cell receptor beta chains in this list originate from one sample, sequenced in a study of blood T cells in healthy people across ages. A second PCR of roughly 7 to 11 cycles used a sample-barcoded 5' primer and a J-beta primer mix. TCRdb re-derived calls from the 5' RACE reads in MiXCR, one entry per CDR3 protein. The sample comprises 1.5 million to 2 million distinct CDR3 sequences, roughly 27% of which are singletons, and 7.7% rests with the top ten. Sequenced: blood. These receptor sequences come from a woman in her 30s in good health.

This clonotype occurred a few times. V gene TRBV7-9 combines with J gene TRBJ1-2; 7 bases agree with TRBD1. There are 15 residues in the CDR3. With 1 base clipped from V and 0 bases from J, the junction kept 2 bases outside the gene matches. Germline loops: CDR1 SEHNR, CDR2 FQNEAQ (reference sequence). CDR3 loop: CASSLVRGPNYGYTF. DNA of the CDR3: TGTGCCAGCAGCTTAGTAAGGGGGCCTAACTATGGCTACACCTTC.

In the case of this clonotype: A much larger clone sits a single nucleotide away, making a read error possible. J is TRBJ2-1 and V is TRBV20-1; 9 bases align to TRBD2. The ends lost 3 bases at V and 7 bases at J; junction bases unmatched: 10. Germline V lookup: CDR1 DFQATT, CDR2 SNEGSKA (reference sequence). This CDR3 contains 15 residues. The CDR3 DNA follows: TGCAGTGCTAGTGCCTCTGGCGGGGGGGCGAATGAGCAGTTCTTC. Translation gives CSASASGGGANEQFF.

V and J are TRBV7-2 and TRBJ1-1; maybe TRBD1 (6 bases). The CDR3 is 15 residues long. Germline V gene data show CDR1 as SGHTA and CDR2 as FQGNSA. Trimming removed 5 bases from V and 1 base from J, with 14 bases in between. CDR3 DNA sequence: TGTGCCAGCAGCCGACAGGTGGTGAGGAACACTGAAGCTTTCTTT. Its protein product is CASSRQVVRNTEAFF.

In its sample, this clonotype was seen a few times. This sequence joins TRBV28 and TRBJ2-7; D not certain. V dropped 3 bases and J dropped 6 bases, with 9 bases sitting between them. From germline, CDR1 is MDHEN and CDR2 SYDVKM. CDR3 length equals 12 residues. CDR3 protein: CASSFSRVEQYF. CDR3 DNA: TGTGCCAGCAGTTTCTCCCGGGTCGAGCAGTACTTC.

This clonotype turned up a few times. The CDR3 DNA is TGTGCTAGTGGTTTTTCCCCAGCTACCAATTATGACGAGCAGTACTTC. Residues: CASGFSPATNYDEQYF. The J gene is TRBJ2-7, the V gene TRBV12-5; D is undetermined. V lost 3 bases, J lost 5 bases, and 20 bases lay in between. CDR1 is LGHNT, CDR2 FRNRAP, per germline. The CDR3 extends over 16 amino acids.